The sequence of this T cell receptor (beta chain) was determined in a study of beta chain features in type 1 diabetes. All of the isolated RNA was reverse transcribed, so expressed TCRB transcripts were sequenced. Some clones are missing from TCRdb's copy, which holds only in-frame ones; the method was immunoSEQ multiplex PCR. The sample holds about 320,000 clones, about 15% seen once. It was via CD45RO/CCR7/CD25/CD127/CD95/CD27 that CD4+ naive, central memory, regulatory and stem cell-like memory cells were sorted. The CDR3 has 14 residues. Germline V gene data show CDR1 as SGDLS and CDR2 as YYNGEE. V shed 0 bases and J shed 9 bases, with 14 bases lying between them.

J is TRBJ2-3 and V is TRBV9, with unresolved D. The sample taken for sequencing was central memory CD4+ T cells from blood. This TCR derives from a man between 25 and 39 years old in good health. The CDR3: CASSVAGLTETQYF. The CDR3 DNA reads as TGTGCCAGCAGCGTAGCTGGGCTAACGGAGACGCAGTATTTT.